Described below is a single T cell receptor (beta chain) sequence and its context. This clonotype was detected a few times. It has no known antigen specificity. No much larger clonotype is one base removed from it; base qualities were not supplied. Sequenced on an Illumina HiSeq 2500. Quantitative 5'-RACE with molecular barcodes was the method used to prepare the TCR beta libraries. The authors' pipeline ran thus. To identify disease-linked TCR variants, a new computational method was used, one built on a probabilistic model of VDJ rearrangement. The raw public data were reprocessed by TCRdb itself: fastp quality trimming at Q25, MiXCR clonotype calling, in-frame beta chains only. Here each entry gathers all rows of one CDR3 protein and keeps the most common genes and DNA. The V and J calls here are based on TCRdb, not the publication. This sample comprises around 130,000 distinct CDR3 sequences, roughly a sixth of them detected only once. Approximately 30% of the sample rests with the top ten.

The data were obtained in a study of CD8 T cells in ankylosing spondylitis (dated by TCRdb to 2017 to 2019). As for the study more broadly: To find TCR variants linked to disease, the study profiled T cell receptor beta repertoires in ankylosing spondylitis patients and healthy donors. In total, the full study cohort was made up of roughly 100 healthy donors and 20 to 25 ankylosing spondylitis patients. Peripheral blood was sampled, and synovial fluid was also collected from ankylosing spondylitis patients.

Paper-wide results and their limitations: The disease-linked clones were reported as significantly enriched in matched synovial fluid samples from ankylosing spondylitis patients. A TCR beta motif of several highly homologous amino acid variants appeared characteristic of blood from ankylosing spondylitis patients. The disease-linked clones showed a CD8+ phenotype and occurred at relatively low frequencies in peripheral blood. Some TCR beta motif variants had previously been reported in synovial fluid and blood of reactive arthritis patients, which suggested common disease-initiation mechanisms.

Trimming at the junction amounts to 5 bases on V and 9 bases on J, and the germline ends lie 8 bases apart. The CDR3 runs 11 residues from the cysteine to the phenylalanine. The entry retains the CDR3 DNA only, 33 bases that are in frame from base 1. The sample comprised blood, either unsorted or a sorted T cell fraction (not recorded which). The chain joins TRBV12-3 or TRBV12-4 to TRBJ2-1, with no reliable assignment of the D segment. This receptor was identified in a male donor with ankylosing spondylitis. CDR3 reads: CASSDFGEQFF. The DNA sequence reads TGTGCCAGCAGTGACTTTGGTGAGCAGTTCTTC.